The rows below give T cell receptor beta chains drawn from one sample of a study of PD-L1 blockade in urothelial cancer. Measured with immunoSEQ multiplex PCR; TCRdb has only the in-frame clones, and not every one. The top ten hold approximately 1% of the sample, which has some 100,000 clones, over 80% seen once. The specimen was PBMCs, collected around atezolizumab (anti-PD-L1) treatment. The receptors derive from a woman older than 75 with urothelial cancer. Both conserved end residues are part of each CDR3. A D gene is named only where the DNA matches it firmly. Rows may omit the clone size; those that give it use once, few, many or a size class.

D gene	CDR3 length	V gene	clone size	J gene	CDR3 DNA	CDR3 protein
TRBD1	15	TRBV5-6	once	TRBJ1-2	TGTGCCAGCAGCTTGGCGCCGACAGGGGGAAATGGCTACACCTTC	CASSLAPTGGNGYTF
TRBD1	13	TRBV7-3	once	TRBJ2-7	TGTGCCAGCAGCTGGGACAGGGACTACGAGCAGTACTTC	CASSWDRDYEQYF
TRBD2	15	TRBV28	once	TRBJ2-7	TGTGCCAGCACACCTAGCGGGAGAGGTTCCTACGAGCAGTACTTC	CASTPSGRGSYEQYF
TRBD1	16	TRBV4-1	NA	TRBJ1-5	TGCGCCAGCAGCCCCGACCGAGACAGGGATAAACAGCCCCAGCATTTT	CASSPDRDRDKQPQHF
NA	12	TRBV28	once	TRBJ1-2	TGTGCCAGCATGCACTCTAACTATGGCTACACCTTC	CASMHSNYGYTF
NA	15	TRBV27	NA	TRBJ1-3	TGTGCCAGCAGTTCGGTGCGTGAAAGAGGAAACACCATATATTTT	CASSSVRERGNTIYF
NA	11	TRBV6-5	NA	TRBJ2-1	TGTGCCAGCGCAAGACAGGGGAGGGAGTTCTTC	CASARQGREFF
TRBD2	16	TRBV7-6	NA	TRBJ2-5	TGTGCCAGCAGCTTAGCCGGGACTAGCGGAAAAGAGACCCAGTACTTC	CASSLAGTSGKETQYF
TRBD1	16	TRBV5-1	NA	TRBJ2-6	TGCGCCAGCAGACTGGCAGGGGGCACTGGGGCCAACGTCCTGACTTTC	CASRLAGGTGANVLTF
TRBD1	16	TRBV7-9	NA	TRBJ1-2	TGTGCCAGCAGCGGAGGACAGGGCCGCTCATTCTATGGCTACACCTTC	CASSGGQGRSFYGYTF
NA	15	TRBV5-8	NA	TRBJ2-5	TGTGCCAGCAGCTTCGCCCAGGGGTTTTGGGAGACCCAGTACTTC	CASSFAQGFWETQYF
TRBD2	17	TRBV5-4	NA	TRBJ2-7	TGTGCCAGCAGCTCCGGGGGGGGCAAGGGGACAAAATACGAGCAGTACTTC	CASSSGGGKGTKYEQYF
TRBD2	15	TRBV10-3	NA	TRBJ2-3	TGTGCCATCAGCCCGAGCGGGAGGCCAACAGATACGCAGTATTTT	CAISPSGRPTDTQYF
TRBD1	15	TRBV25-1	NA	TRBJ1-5	TGTGCCAGCAGTTTCAGGGGGCGAGGGGGTCAGCCCCAGCATTTT	CASSFRGRGGQPQHF
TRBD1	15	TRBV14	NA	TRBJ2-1	TGTGCCAGCAGCCAATGGACAGGTGAGGACAATGAGCAGTTCTTC	CASSQWTGEDNEQFF
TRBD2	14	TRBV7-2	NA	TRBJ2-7	TGTGCCAGCAGCCGCCGTAGCGGGAGTGATGAGCAGTACTTC	CASSRRSGSDEQYF
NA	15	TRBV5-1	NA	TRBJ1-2	TGCGCCAGCAGCTTGTTCGGACCAAAGGGGGATGGCTACACCTTC	CASSLFGPKGDGYTF
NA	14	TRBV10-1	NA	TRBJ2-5	TGCGCCAGCAGTGAGTCGAGGCGGCAAGAGACCCAGTACTTC	CASSESRRQETQYF
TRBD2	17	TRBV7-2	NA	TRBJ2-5	TGTGCCAGCAGCTTAGAGTCTAGCGGGAGGGCCCGGAAGACCCAGTACTTC	CASSLESSGRARKTQYF
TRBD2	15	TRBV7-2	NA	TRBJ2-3	TGTGCCAGCAGCTTAAGTAGCGGGGGGGCGTATACGCAGTATTTT	CASSLSSGGAYTQYF
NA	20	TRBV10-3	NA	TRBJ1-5	TGTGCCATCAGCCAAGCCATGATGAGACAGGTCGGAGGTAGCAATCAGCCCCAGCATTTT	CAISQAMMRQVGGSNQPQHF
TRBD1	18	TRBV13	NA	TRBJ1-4	TGTGCCAGCAGCTTCGGGTGGAGCAGGGGGTTACCTAATGAAAAACTGTTTTTT	CASSFGWSRGLPNEKLFF
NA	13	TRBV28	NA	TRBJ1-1	TGTGCCAGCAGTTTATCCTTTCTCACTGAAGCTTTCTTT	CASSLSFLTEAFF
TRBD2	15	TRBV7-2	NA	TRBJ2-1	TGTGCCAGCAGCCAGCGGGAGGGCCGTGGGGATGAGCAGTTCTTC	CASSQREGRGDEQFF
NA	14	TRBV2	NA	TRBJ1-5	TGTGCCAGCTCTACTGACAGGAGAAATCAGCCCCAGCATTTT	CASSTDRRNQPQHF
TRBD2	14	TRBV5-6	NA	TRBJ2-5	TGTGCCAGCAGCTCACGGGGAGGGCCAGAGACCCAGTACTTC	CASSSRGGPETQYF
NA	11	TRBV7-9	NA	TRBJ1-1	TGTGCCAGCAGCCCGACAGTTGAAGCTTTCTTT	CASSPTVEAFF
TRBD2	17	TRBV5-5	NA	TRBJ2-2	TGTGCCAGCAGCCCACCGGGACTAGCGACGAGTACCGGGGAGCTGTTTTTT	CASSPPGLATSTGELFF
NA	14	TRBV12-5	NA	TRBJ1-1	TGTGCTAGTGGTCCTGGACAGATGAACACTGAAGCTTTCTTT	CASGPGQMNTEAFF
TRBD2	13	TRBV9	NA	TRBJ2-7	TGTGCCAGCAGCGTAGGTTCTAGCGGCGAGCAGTACTTC	CASSVGSSGEQYF
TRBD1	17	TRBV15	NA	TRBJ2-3	TGTGCCACCAGCAGCTACACAGGGGGCTACGGGACAGATACGCAGTATTTT	CATSSYTGGYGTDTQYF
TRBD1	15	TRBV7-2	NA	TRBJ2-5	TGTGCCAGCAGCCCCGGGACAGGGGGCGCTAGAGCCCAGTACTTC	CASSPGTGGARAQYF
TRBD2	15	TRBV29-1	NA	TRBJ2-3	TGCAGCGTTGGGACTAGCGGAACTATTGCAGATACGCAGTATTTT	CSVGTSGTIADTQYF
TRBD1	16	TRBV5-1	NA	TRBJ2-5	TGCGCCAGCAGCTTAACCCCTTCTAACAGGGGAGAGACCCAGTACTTC	CASSLTPSNRGETQYF
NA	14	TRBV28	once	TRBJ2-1	TGTGCCAGCAGTCGCGCAGGCCGAAAAGATGAGCAGTTCTTC	CASSRAGRKDEQFF
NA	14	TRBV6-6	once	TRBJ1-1	TGTGCCAGCAGTTACTCGGAGATCCAAGGTGAAGCTTTCTTT	CASSYSEIQGEAFF
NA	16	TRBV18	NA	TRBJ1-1	TGTGCCAGCTCACCACCGAACCTCAGGGGGAACACTGAAGCTTTCTTT	CASSPPNLRGNTEAFF
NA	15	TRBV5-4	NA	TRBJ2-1	TGTGCCAGCAGCTTGGATGGCGGGGCTTACAATGAGCAGTTCTTC	CASSLDGGAYNEQFF
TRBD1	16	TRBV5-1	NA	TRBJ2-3	TGCGCCAGCAGTTTGTACCGGACAGGTACCTCGGATACGCAGTATTTT	CASSLYRTGTSDTQYF
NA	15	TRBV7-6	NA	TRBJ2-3	TGTGCCAGCAGCTTAGGGTACTCTAGCACAGATACGCAGTATTTT	CASSLGYSSTDTQYF
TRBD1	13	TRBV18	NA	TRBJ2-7	TGTGCCAGCTCACCGGCAGGGGGCTACGAGCAGTACTTC	CASSPAGGYEQYF
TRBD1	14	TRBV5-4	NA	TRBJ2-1	TGTGCCAGCAGCTTGAGGACAGGGTACAATGAGCAGTTCTTC	CASSLRTGYNEQFF
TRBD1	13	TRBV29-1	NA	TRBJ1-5	TGCAGCGTTCAGGGGGCGCTGGGTCAGCCCCAGCATTTT	CSVQGALGQPQHF
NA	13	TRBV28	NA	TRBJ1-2	TGTGCCAGCAGTTCGGACAGAAACTATGGCTACACCTTC	CASSSDRNYGYTF
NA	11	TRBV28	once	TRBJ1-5	TGTGCCAGCAGAGGACTGGTGTCCCAGCATTTT	CASRGLVSQHF
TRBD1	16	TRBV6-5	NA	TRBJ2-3	TGTGCCAGCAGTTTGGGACAGGGGGCGCAGACAGATACGCAGTATTTT	CASSLGQGAQTDTQYF
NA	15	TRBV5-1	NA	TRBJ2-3	TGCGCCAGCAGGCGATACCCCGCCGACACAGATACGCAGTATTTT	CASRRYPADTDTQYF
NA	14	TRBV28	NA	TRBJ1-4	TGTGCCAGCAGTTTCGGCTTGAGGGAAGAAAAACTGTTTTTT	CASSFGLREEKLFF
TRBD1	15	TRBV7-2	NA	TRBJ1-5	TGTGCCAGCAGCGCGACAGGGGAATCCTTTCAGCCCCAGCATTTT	CASSATGESFQPQHF
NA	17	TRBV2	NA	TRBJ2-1	TGTGCCAGCAGGAGCCAGCCGGGACTCGTCTCCTACAATGAGCAGTTCTTC	CASRSQPGLVSYNEQFF
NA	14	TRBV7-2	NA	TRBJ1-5	TGTGCCAGCAGCAGCGACAGCCCCAATCAGCCCCAGCATTTT	CASSSDSPNQPQHF
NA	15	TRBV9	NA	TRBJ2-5	TGTGCCAGCAGCGTAGGTTGGACAGACCAAGAGACCCAGTACTTC	CASSVGWTDQETQYF
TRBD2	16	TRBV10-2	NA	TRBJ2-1	TGCGCCAGCAGCGTAATAGCGGGAAACACCTACAATGAGCAGTTCTTC	CASSVIAGNTYNEQFF
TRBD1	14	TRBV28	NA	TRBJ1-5	TGTGCCAGCAGTACAGGGGGAAGCAATCAGCCCCAGCATTTT	CASSTGGSNQPQHF
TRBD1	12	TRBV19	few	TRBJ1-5	TGTGCCAGTAGGACAGGGGGCCAGCCCCAGCATTTT	CASRTGGQPQHF
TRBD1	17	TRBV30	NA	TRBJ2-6	TGTGCCTGGAGTGTTCGCCTAGGGGGCACTGGGGCCAACGTCCTGACTTTC	CAWSVRLGGTGANVLTF
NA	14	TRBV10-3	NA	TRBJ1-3	TGTGCCACCGCCCCCAGGGTTGGTGGAAACACCATATATTTT	CATAPRVGGNTIYF
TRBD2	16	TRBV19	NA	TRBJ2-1	TGTGCCAGTAGTATGACTAGCGGGAGACCTGCGAATGAGCAGTTCTTC	CASSMTSGRPANEQFF
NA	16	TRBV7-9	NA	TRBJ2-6	TGTGCCAGCAGCCCCACAGGGCGCTCTGGGGCCAACGTCCTGACTTTC	CASSPTGRSGANVLTF
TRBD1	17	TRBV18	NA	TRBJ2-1	TGTGCCAGCTCACCACCGACTACCAACCGAGGGGGCGATGAGCAGTTCTTC	CASSPPTTNRGGDEQFF